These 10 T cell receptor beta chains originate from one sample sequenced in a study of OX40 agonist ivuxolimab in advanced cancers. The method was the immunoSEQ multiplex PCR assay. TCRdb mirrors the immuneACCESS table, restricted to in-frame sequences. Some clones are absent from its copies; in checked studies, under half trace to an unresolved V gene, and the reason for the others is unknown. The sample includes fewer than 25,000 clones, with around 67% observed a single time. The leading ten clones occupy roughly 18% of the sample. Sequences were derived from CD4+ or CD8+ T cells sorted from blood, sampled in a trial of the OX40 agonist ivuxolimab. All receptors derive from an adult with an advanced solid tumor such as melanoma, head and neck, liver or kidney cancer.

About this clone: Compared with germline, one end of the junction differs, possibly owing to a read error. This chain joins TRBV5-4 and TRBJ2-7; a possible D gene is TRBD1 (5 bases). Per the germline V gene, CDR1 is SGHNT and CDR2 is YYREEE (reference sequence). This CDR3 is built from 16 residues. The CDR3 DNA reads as TGCGCCAGCAGCCAAGATGCACAGGAGCGAACCTACGAGCAGTACTTC. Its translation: CASSQDAQERTYEQYF.

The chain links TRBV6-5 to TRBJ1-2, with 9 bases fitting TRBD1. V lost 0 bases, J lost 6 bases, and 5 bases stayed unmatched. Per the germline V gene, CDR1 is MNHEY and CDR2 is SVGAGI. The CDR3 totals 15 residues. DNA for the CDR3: TGTGCCAGCAGTTACTCGGACAGGGGATCGGATGGCTACACCTTC. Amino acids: CASSYSDRGSDGYTF.

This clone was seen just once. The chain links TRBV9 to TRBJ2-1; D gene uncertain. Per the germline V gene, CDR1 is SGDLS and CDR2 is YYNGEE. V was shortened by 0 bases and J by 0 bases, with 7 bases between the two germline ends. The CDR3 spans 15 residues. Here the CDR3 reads CASSVALSSYNEQFF. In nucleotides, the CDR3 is TGTGCCAGCAGCGTAGCTCTAAGCTCCTACAATGAGCAGTTCTTC. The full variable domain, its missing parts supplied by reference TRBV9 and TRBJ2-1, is DSGVTQTPKHLITATGQRVTLRCSPRSGDLSVYWYQQSLDQGLQFLIQYYNGEERAKGNILERFSAQQFPDLHSELNLSSLELGDSALYFCASSVALSSYNEQFFGPGTRLTVL.

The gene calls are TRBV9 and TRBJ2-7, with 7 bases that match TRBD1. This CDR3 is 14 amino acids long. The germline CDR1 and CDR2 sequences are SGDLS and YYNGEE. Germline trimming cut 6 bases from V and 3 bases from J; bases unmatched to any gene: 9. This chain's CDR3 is CASNSGTADYEQYF. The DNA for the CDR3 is TGTGCCAGCAATTCCGGGACAGCAGACTACGAGCAGTACTTC.

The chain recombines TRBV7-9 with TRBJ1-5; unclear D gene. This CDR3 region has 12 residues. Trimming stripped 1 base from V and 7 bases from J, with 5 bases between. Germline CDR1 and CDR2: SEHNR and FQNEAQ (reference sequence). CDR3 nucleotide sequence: TGTGCCAGCAGCTTAGATTCCCAGCCCCAGCATTTT. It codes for CASSLDSQPQHF.

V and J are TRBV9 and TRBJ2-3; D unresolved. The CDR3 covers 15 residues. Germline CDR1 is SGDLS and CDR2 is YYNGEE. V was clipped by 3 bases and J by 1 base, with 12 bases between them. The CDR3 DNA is TGTGCCAGCAGCGACTCGGGCGGCGGCACAGATACGCAGTATTTT. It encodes CASSDSGGGTDTQYF.

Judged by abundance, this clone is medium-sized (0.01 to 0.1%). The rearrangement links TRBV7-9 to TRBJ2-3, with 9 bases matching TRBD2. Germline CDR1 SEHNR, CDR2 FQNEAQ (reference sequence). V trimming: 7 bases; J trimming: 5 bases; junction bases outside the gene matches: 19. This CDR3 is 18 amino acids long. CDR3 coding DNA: TGTGCCAGCATCCCACCTTTGGGAGGGGTAGCGGGGGAAGATACGCAGTATTTT. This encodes CASIPPLGGVAGEDTQYF. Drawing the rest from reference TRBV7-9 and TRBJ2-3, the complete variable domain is DTGVSQNPRHKITKRGQNVTFRCDPISEHNRLYWYRQTLGQGPEFLTYFQNEAQLEKSRLLSDRFSAERPKGSFSTLEIQRTEQGDSAMYLCASIPPLGGVAGEDTQYFGPGTRLTVL.

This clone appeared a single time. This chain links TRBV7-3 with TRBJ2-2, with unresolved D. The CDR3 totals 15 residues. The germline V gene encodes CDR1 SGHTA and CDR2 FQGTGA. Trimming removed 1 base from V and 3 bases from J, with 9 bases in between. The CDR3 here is CASSLSRAYTGELFF. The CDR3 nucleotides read TGTGCCAGCAGCTTAAGTAGAGCCTACACCGGGGAGCTGTTTTTT.

The DNA of the CDR3 is TGTGCCAGCAGCTTACCTAGCTTAAACACCGGGGAGCTGTTTTTT. It codes for CASSLPSLNTGELFF. J is TRBJ2-2 and V is TRBV7-9; possibly TRBD2 for D (5 bases). The CDR3 is 15 amino acids. Germline assignment: CDR1 SEHNR and CDR2 FQNEAQ (reference sequence). V was clipped by 2 bases and J by 2 bases, with 9 bases between them.

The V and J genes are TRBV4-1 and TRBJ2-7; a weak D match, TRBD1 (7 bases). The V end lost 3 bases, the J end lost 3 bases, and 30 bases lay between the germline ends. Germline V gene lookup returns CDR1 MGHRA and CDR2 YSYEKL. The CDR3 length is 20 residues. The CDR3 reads CASSQPRGTDLMPGGYEQYF. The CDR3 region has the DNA TGCGCCAGCAGCCAGCCCCGGGGGACTGATCTAATGCCAGGGGGCTACGAGCAGTACTTC.